The rows below give T cell receptor beta chains drawn from one sample of a study of CD8+CD57+ T cells in acquired aplastic anemia. TCRdb analysed the reads with MiXCR anew, one entry per CDR3 protein. The data hold around 130,000 distinct CDR3 sequences, with more than 40% observed a single time. Sequencing was performed on sorted CD4+, CD8+, or CD8+CD57+ T cells (not recorded which) from PBMCs. All receptors derive from a human donor in good health, serving as a control. CDR3s include the opening cysteine and the closing phenylalanine or tryptophan. A D gene is named only where the DNA matches it firmly. Expanded clones get a size class; other rows say once, few or many, or leave the size out.

many | TRBD1 | TRBJ1-1 | TRBV10-3 | TGTGCCATCAGAGGGACAGGGGACGTGAACACTGAAGCTTTCTTT | CAIRGTGDVNTEAFF
NA | TRBD1 | TRBJ2-7 | TRBV29-1 | TGCAGCGTTGATCTGGGACAGGGGATCGACTACGAGCAGTACTTC | CSVDLGQGIDYEQYF
once | TRBD2 | TRBJ2-7 | TRBV2 | TGTGCCGGAGGGACTAGCGGGGGGGCTTACGAGCAGTACTTC | CAGGTSGGAYEQYF
many | NA | TRBJ2-1 | TRBV7-3 | TGTGCCAGCAGCTTAATGGGACCGGTATCTAGCAATGAGCAGTTCTTC | CASSLMGPVSSNEQFF
many | NA | TRBJ1-2 | TRBV20-1 | TGCAGTGCTATAAAGGGCGGGGACACTAACTATGGCTACACCTTC | CSAIKGGDTNYGYTF
many | TRBD1 | TRBJ2-2 | TRBV5-6 | TGTGCCAGCAGCCCCGGGACAGGGGGTTGGGCCGGGGAGCTGTTTTTT | CASSPGTGGWAGELFF
NA | NA | TRBJ1-2 | TRBV10-3 | TGTGCCATCAGTGAGTCGGGGAAGGGAGGGCACGGGAAAGGCTACACCTTC | CAISESGKGGHGKGYTF
few | NA | TRBJ1-2 | TRBV7-8 | TGTGCCAGCAGCTTGCGAATAGCTAACTATGGCTACACCTTC | CASSLRIANYGYTF
once | TRBD1 | TRBJ1-2 | TRBV11-2 | TGTGCCAGCAGCTTAGGGACAGGAATAGGGACCCTCCCCAACTATGGCTACACCTTC | CASSLGTGIGTLPNYGYTF
many | TRBD1 | TRBJ1-1 | TRBV6-6 | TGTGCCAGCAGATCGACAGGGGCCATGAACACTGAAGCTTTCTTT | CASRSTGAMNTEAFF
few | NA | TRBJ1-4 | TRBV6-1 | TGTGCCAGCAGTCAGCCAGGGACTAATGAAAAACTGTTTTTT | CASSQPGTNEKLFF
NA | NA | TRBJ1-2 | TRBV10-3 | TGTGCCATCAGTCCGGACGGGCTCTATGGCTACACCTTC | CAISPDGLYGYTF
once | NA | TRBJ1-6 | TRBV2 | TGTGCCAGCAGCGAAAGGGACGGTAATTCACCCCTCCACTTT | CASSERDGNSPLHF
many | NA | TRBJ1-2 | TRBV7-2 | TGTGCCAGCAGCCCGGCGCGGGACCATGGCTACACCTTC | CASSPARDHGYTF
NA | NA | TRBJ1-5 | TRBV19 | TGTGCCAGTCAGAATAGCGGGGGTCAGCCCCAGCATTTT | CASQNSGGQPQHF
few | NA | TRBJ1-2 | TRBV7-3 | TGTGCCAGCAGCTTAAATGCGGGCAAAGGAGGCTACACCTTC | CASSLNAGKGGYTF
many | TRBD1 | TRBJ1-4 | TRBV2 | TGTGCCAGCAACCGCCGACAGGGAGATGAAAAACTGTTTTTT | CASNRRQGDEKLFF
NA | NA | TRBJ2-7 | TRBV12-3/TRBV12-4 | TGTGCCAGCAGTTTGCCGGGCTCGACCTTCTACGAGCAGTACTTC | CASSLPGSTFYEQYF
NA | TRBD2 | TRBJ2-7 | TRBV2 | TGTGCCAGCATAAGCGGGGGCAATTCCTACGAGCAGTACTTC | CASISGGNSYEQYF
many | TRBD1 | TRBJ2-2 | TRBV7-2 | TGTGCCAGCAGCTCCTGGACAGGGGCCGGGGAGCTGTTTTTT | CASSSWTGAGELFF
many | NA | TRBJ2-5 | TRBV9 | TGTGCCAGCAGCGTAGGCAGACAGAGGGAGACCCAGTACTTC | CASSVGRQRETQYF
many | NA | TRBJ1-1 | TRBV6-1 | TGTGCCAGCAGTACTCGTCGGGGAGGGGGTGACACTGAAGCTTTCTTT | CASSTRRGGGDTEAFF
NA | TRBD2 | TRBJ2-1 | TRBV13 | TGTGCCAGCAGCTTAGGACGGGGGGACAATGAGCAGTTCTTC | CASSLGRGDNEQFF
few | TRBD1 | TRBJ1-5 | TRBV30 | TGTGCCTGGAACCGGGACAGTACCAATCAGCCCCAGCATTTT | CAWNRDSTNQPQHF
many | TRBD1 | TRBJ1-4 | TRBV20-1 | TGCAGTGCTAGTACGGCAGGGGGCATGACTAATGAAAAACTGTTTTTT | CSASTAGGMTNEKLFF
many | NA | TRBJ1-1 | TRBV3-1 | TGTGCCAGCAGCGATGCTTGGGGGATGAACACTGAAGCTTTCTTT | CASSDAWGMNTEAFF
NA | NA | TRBJ2-5 | TRBV7-8 | TGTGCCAGCAGCCCCGGAGAGCGGGTTGGAGAGACCCAGTACTTC | CASSPGERVGETQYF
NA | NA | TRBJ2-2 | TRBV6-2/TRBV6-3 | TGTGCCAGCAGTTTATCGGCCGGGGAGCTGTTTTTT | CASSLSAGELFF
NA | NA | TRBJ1-6 | TRBV20-1 | TGCAGTGCAGGGGGGACACCCCATGGGAATTCACCCCTCCACTTT | CSAGGTPHGNSPLHF
many | NA | TRBJ1-4 | TRBV7-2 | TGTGCCAGCAGCGGGGAGTGGGGAGCAGCTAATGAAAAACTGTTTTTT | CASSGEWGAANEKLFF
NA | NA | TRBJ2-7 | TRBV10-3 | TGTGCCATCAGTGATCTCTCAGGTGCCGCCTACGAGCAGTACTTC | CAISDLSGAAYEQYF
NA | TRBD1 | TRBJ1-2 | TRBV19 | TGTGCCAGTATCCCGAGGACAGGGGGTTATTATGGCTACACCTTC | CASIPRTGGYYGYTF
NA | TRBD1 | TRBJ1-1 | TRBV7-6 | TGTGCCAGCAGCTCGACGGACAGGCACGCTTTCTTT | CASSSTDRHAFF
many | TRBD1 | TRBJ2-7 | TRBV5-1 | TGCGCCAGCAGCCCATTCCTGGACAGGGACGAGCAGTACTTC | CASSPFLDRDEQYF
many | NA | TRBJ2-3 | TRBV19 | TGTGCCAGTAAGATATCGGGCAGGGGAGCAGATACGCAGTATTTT | CASKISGRGADTQYF
many | NA | TRBJ2-7 | TRBV9 | TGTGCCAGCAGCGCTACCGGGAAGCCCTACGAGCAGTACTTC | CASSATGKPYEQYF
NA | TRBD1 | TRBJ1-5 | TRBV19 | TGTGCCAGTAGTATAGGACAGGGAGGGGTTGGCAATCAGCCCCAGCATTTT | CASSIGQGGVGNQPQHF
NA | NA | TRBJ2-2 | TRBV10-1 | TGCGCCAGCAGTGCTGTTTGGGAGAACGGGGAGCTGTTTTTT | CASSAVWENGELFF
NA | TRBD2 | TRBJ2-3 | TRBV2 | TGTGCCAGCGGCCCAGCGGCGGGGGTGGGGACAGATACGCAGTATTTT | CASGPAAGVGTDTQYF
once | NA | TRBJ1-2 | TRBV24-1 | TGTGCCACCAGTGATCCCAGGTTGGGGCTTAGCTATGGCTACACCTTC | CATSDPRLGLSYGYTF
many | TRBD1 | TRBJ1-5 | TRBV7-8 | TGTGCCAGCAGCTATGGGACAGGGGTAGGGCAGCCCCAGCATTTT | CASSYGTGVGQPQHF
many | NA | TRBJ2-2 | TRBV2 | TGTGCCAGCAGCCGGCAGGGTGGTATCACCGGGGAGCTGTTTTTT | CASSRQGGITGELFF
many | NA | TRBJ1-1 | TRBV27 | TGTGCCAGCAGTTTATCACTGAACACTGAAGCTTTCTTT | CASSLSLNTEAFF
once | NA | TRBJ2-1 | TRBV3-1 | TGTGCCAGCAGCCCTCCAAATAAGGGGGGGGCCAGAGGGAATGAGCAGTTCTTC | CASSPPNKGGARGNEQFF
many | NA | TRBJ1-2 | TRBV19 | TGTGCCAGTACCGAAGGCCTTAACAGCGCCAACTATGGCTACACCTTC | CASTEGLNSANYGYTF
NA | NA | TRBJ2-1 | TRBV7-9 | TGTGCCAGCTCTAGCCCCTACAATGAGCAGTTCTTC | CASSSPYNEQFF
once | TRBD2 | TRBJ2-1 | TRBV25-1 | TGTGCCAGCAGTGGGTCTAGCGGGGGGTTCAATGAGCAGTTCTTC | CASSGSSGGFNEQFF
many | NA | TRBJ1-2 | TRBV12-3/TRBV12-4 | TGTGCCAGCAGTCGGGTTAAGGCTGGCTACACCTTC | CASSRVKAGYTF
NA | TRBD1 | TRBJ2-5 | TRBV11-2 | TGTGCCAGCAGCACCTGGACAGGGGCTGTGTACCAAGAGACCCAGTACTTC | CASSTWTGAVYQETQYF
NA | NA | TRBJ1-1 | TRBV9 | TGTGCCAGCAGCGTAGAAGGGGCGCGGACTGAAGCTTTCTTT | CASSVEGARTEAFF